The present entry profiles one TCR beta chain with its context. The CDR3 extends over 13 amino acids. Per the germline V gene, CDR1 is GTSNPN and CDR2 is SVGIG (reference sequence). V gave up 3 bases and J gave up 7 bases; unmatched junction bases: 4. The record originates from a study of blood T cell repertoires in COVID-19. Original methodology: Amplification of reference gene primers provided the estimated nucleated cell counts. The repertoire was sequenced with immunoSEQ multiplex PCR; TCRdb's copy has only in-frame clones and lacks some. D and trimming were read from the DNA, whereas the V and J calls and clone size are those reported in that table. The table has 99,000 or so clones, roughly 80% seen once.

The origin of this receptor is an elderly woman with acute or convalescent COVID-19. The sequencing input was peripheral blood. The rearrangement joins TRBV30 to TRBJ2-1; 9 bases align to TRBD2. CDR3 residues: CAWSGTSWNEQFF. The CDR3 nucleotides read TGTGCCTGGAGCGGGACTAGCTGGAATGAGCAGTTCTTC.